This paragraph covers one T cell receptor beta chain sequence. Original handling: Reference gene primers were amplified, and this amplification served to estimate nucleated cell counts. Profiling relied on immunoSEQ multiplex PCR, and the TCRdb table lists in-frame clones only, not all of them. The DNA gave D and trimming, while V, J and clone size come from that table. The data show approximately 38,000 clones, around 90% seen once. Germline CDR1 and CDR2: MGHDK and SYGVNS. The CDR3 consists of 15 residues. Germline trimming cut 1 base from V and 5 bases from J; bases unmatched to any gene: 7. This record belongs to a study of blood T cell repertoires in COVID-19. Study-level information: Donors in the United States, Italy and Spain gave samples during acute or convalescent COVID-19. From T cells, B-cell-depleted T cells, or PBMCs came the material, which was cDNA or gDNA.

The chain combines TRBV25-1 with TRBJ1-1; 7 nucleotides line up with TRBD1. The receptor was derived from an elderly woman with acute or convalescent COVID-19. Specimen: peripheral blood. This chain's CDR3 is CASSEWGRGFTEAFF. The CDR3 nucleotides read TGTGCCAGCAGTGAATGGGGCAGGGGGTTTACTGAAGCTTTCTTT.